This T cell receptor beta chain was recovered during a study of blood T cell repertoires in COVID-19 (dated by TCRdb to 2020 to 2021). About the investigation overall: The collaborator samples originated in the United States, Italy and Spain and spanned the acute and convalescent phases of COVID-19. The material from the prospective study consisted of cDNA or gDNA derived from T cells, B-cell-depleted T cells, or PBMCs. Where available, HLA class I and class II types were taken from metadata supplied by the sample provider and were not determined by assay-based typing. The repertoires were released in a freely available public database meant as a resource for research on the immune response to SARS-CoV-2. Subjects who had been exposed to COVID-19, were actively infected with it, or had recovered from it provided the deeply sampled blood TCRbeta repertoires that made up the dataset. The sample metadata nearly always contained a de-identified subject ID, COVID-19 status, age in years and sex. The samples were drawn from two sources: the first 160 participants of the ongoing ImmuneRACE study, and 1,200 or so subjects contributed by 6 global collaborators. General findings and caveats noted by the study authors: Clinical and demographic metadata were provided uncurated, with the amount varying by source and participant.

Each collaborating institution followed its own protocols to collect whole blood in K2EDTA tubes. For TCRbeta analysis, collaborator samples were shipped as frozen whole blood, as isolated PBMCs, or as DNA extracted from either sample type. Comment on this clone: No antigen is known for it. Per-base qualities were not stored, and no clone one base away is much larger.

TCRbeta CDR3 regions were amplified from genomic DNA by means of the immunoSEQ Assay, a bias-controlled multiplex PCR. Concerning the study's data processing: The number of nucleated cells in each sample was estimated by amplification of reference gene primers within the assay. Sequence reads were collapsed and filtered to measure the absolute abundance of every unique TCRbeta CDR3 rearrangement. For each sample, productive Simpson clonality was calculated as the square root of Simpson's diversity index across productive rearrangements. TCRdb limited this immuneACCESS table to in-frame rearrangements with V and J called. A share of clones is missing; checked studies link under half to unresolved V genes, and the rest is unexplained. V and J calls and clone size are given by that table; D and trimming were obtained from the DNA. This sample holds around 310,000 clones; around 89% were observed only once. The ten largest clones capture approximately 12% of the sample.

The V end gives up 6 bases and the J end 0 bases, leaving 4 bases in the junction not matched to a gene. The CDR3 runs 15 amino acids, cysteine and phenylalanine included. Only the CDR3 part of the read is kept: 45 bases, read in frame from the first base. Looking up the germline V gene (reference sequence) yields CDR1 SEHNR and CDR2 FQNEAQ. The sample taken for sequencing was peripheral blood. The receptor's source is a woman aged 60-75 years with acute or convalescent COVID-19. The sequence links TRBV7-9 to TRBJ2-1, and 8 junctional nucleotides match TRBD2. The DNA sequence is as follows: TGTGCCAGCAGGCACACTAGCGGCTCCTACAATGAGCAGTTCTTC. Translated, this is CASRHTSGSYNEQFF. Reference TRBV7-9 and TRBJ2-1 genes cover what lies past the CDR3, so the full variable domain is DTGVSQNPRHKITKRGQNVTFRCDPISEHNRLYWYRQTLGQGPEFLTYFQNEAQLEKSRLLSDRFSAERPKGSFSTLEIQRTEQGDSAMYLCASRHTSGSYNEQFFGPGTRLTVL.